The text below deals with one TCR beta chain. As every portion of the isolated RNA was reverse transcribed, the sequencing read expressed TCRB transcripts. Measured with immunoSEQ multiplex PCR; TCRdb has only the in-frame clones, and not every one. This table holds about 900,000 clones, roughly 17% found once. This sample stems from a study of beta chain features in type 1 diabetes. Germline V gene data show CDR1 as SGHNT and CDR2 as YYREEE (reference sequence). The CDR3 totals 18 residues. Trimming cost V 6 bases and J 5 bases; bases outside gene matches: 16. V and J are TRBV5-4 and TRBJ2-3, with TRBD2 matching 12 bases. The TCR sequence derives from a young woman in good health. The source material was naive CD4+ T cells from blood. The CDR3, as DNA: TGTGCCAGCACCGTATCGACTAGCGGGAGAGTCTTTGTAGATACGCAGTATTTT. Its protein is CASTVSTSGRVFVDTQYF.